Listed below are T cell receptor beta chains from one sample, sequenced in a study of identical twins. A single record per CDR3 protein comes from TCRdb applying MiXCR to the 5' RACE reads. The repertoire includes 300,000 to 400,000 distinct CDR3 sequences, more than 9% of them detected once, and just over 7% sits in the top ten. These data also formed part of another study, on yellow fever vaccine responses in identical twins.

The sequencing input was CD8+ T cells sorted from blood. These receptors were taken from a woman in her late teens or twenties in good health. CDR3s include the opening cysteine and the closing phenylalanine or tryptophan. A D gene is named only where the DNA matches it firmly. The size field is filled for only some rows; it gives once, few, many or a size class.

j_call: TRBJ2-1; clone_size: NA; d_call: NA; v_call: TRBV6-1; cdr3_aa: CASSEYQPRVGSYNEQFF; cdr3_nt: TGTGCCAGCAGTGAATACCAACCAAGGGTTGGCTCCTACAATGAGCAGTTCTTC
j_call: TRBJ2-5; clone_size: NA; d_call: NA; v_call: TRBV23-1; cdr3_aa: CASSQGLRQETQYF; cdr3_nt: TGCGCCAGCAGTCAAGGCCTTAGGCAAGAGACCCAGTACTTC
j_call: TRBJ2-3; clone_size: NA; d_call: NA; v_call: TRBV15; cdr3_aa: CATSRASGPSTDTQYF; cdr3_nt: TGTGCCACCAGCAGGGCCTCGGGACCGAGCACAGATACGCAGTATTTT
j_call: TRBJ2-1; clone_size: many; d_call: NA; v_call: TRBV7-9; cdr3_aa: CASSLVPRSSYNEQFF; cdr3_nt: TGTGCCAGCAGCTTAGTCCCTAGGAGCTCCTACAATGAGCAGTTCTTC
j_call: TRBJ2-2; clone_size: NA; d_call: NA; v_call: TRBV20-1; cdr3_aa: CSARETVNTGELFF; cdr3_nt: TGCAGTGCTAGAGAAACAGTTAACACCGGGGAGCTGTTTTTT
j_call: TRBJ2-7; clone_size: NA; d_call: NA; v_call: TRBV15; cdr3_aa: CATSRAAGEQYF; cdr3_nt: TGTGCCACCAGCAGAGCGGCGGGGGAGCAGTACTTC
j_call: TRBJ1-4; clone_size: few; d_call: NA; v_call: TRBV5-1; cdr3_aa: CASSLTPGRRNEKLFF; cdr3_nt: TGCGCCAGCAGCCTTACTCCGGGACGGCGAAATGAAAAACTGTTTTTT
j_call: TRBJ2-5; clone_size: many; d_call: TRBD2; v_call: TRBV7-9; cdr3_aa: CASSAGGETQYF; cdr3_nt: TGTGCCAGCAGCGCGGGGGGAGAGACCCAGTACTTC
j_call: TRBJ2-1; clone_size: many; d_call: NA; v_call: TRBV28; cdr3_aa: CASTLGGEQFF; cdr3_nt: TGTGCCAGCACCCTGGGCGGTGAGCAGTTCTTC
j_call: TRBJ2-1; clone_size: few; d_call: NA; v_call: TRBV12-5; cdr3_aa: CASGGRVGPNNEQFF; cdr3_nt: TGTGCTAGTGGGGGCCGGGTGGGACCAAACAATGAGCAGTTCTTC
j_call: TRBJ2-7; clone_size: NA; d_call: NA; v_call: TRBV13; cdr3_aa: CASSLGSLDEQYF; cdr3_nt: TGTGCCAGCAGCTTAGGCAGTTTGGACGAGCAGTACTTC
j_call: TRBJ2-5; clone_size: NA; d_call: TRBD2; v_call: TRBV20-1; cdr3_aa: CSARDWRGKREETQYF; cdr3_nt: TGCAGTGCTAGAGACTGGCGGGGGAAACGGGAAGAGACCCAGTACTTC
j_call: TRBJ1-4; clone_size: NA; d_call: NA; v_call: TRBV4-2; cdr3_aa: CASSQGAGEGEKLFF; cdr3_nt: TGTGCCAGCAGCCAAGGGGCAGGGGAAGGGGAAAAACTGTTTTTT
j_call: TRBJ1-1; clone_size: few; d_call: NA; v_call: TRBV12-3/TRBV12-4; cdr3_aa: CASSLDRQNTEAFF; cdr3_nt: TGTGCCAGCAGTCTGGACAGACAGAACACTGAAGCTTTCTTT
j_call: TRBJ1-1; clone_size: NA; d_call: NA; v_call: TRBV7-9; cdr3_aa: CASRPMGGGTEAFF; cdr3_nt: TGTGCCAGCCGCCCCATGGGGGGCGGCACTGAAGCTTTCTTT
j_call: TRBJ2-1; clone_size: NA; d_call: NA; v_call: TRBV10-2; cdr3_aa: CASSWDSGEQFF; cdr3_nt: TGCGCCAGCAGTTGGGACTCTGGGGAGCAGTTCTTC
j_call: TRBJ2-1; clone_size: NA; d_call: NA; v_call: TRBV4-1; cdr3_aa: CASSQVSGTNEQFF; cdr3_nt: TGCGCCAGCAGCCAAGTTTCAGGGACCAATGAGCAGTTCTTC